These 18 T cell receptor beta chains came from one sample sequenced in a study of shared clonotypes between healthy human individuals (dated by TCRdb to the early 2020s). The method was the immunoSEQ multiplex PCR assay. TCRdb mirrors the immuneACCESS table, restricted to in-frame sequences. Some clones are absent from its copies; in checked studies, under half trace to an unresolved V gene, and the reason for the others is unknown. Across this sample there are roughly 2.2 million clones, with just under 95% seen only once. In total, the top ten clones hold approximately 0.41% of the sample. The sample was naive CD4+ T cells from PBMCs. The sample's cell subset or site, from its label and the paper: CD45RA+ positively selected. The receptors come from a man younger than 30 in good health. Some clones in this sample may be carry-over from other donors' samples.

The rearrangement uses TRBV27 and TRBJ2-5; no reliable D call. This CDR3 is built from 14 residues. Germline assignment: CDR1 MNHEY and CDR2 SMNVEV (reference sequence). Between the trimmed V and J ends, which lost 3 bases and 1 base, there was a span of 9 bases. The CDR3 DNA sequence: TGTGCCAGCAGTTTGATCGGGTCCCAAGAGACCCAGTACTTC. It yields the protein CASSLIGSQETQYF.

The rearrangement links TRBV5-4 to TRBJ2-7, with D maybe TRBD2 (6 bases). V lost 7 bases and J 3 bases, leaving 17 bases between the germline ends. CDR3 length: 14 residues. Germline CDR1 reads SGHNT; CDR2 reads YYREEE (reference sequence). CDR3 coding DNA: TGTGCCAGCCACGAAGAGGGACTTCTCTACGAGCAGTACTTC. Its protein product is CASHEEGLLYEQYF.

This clone was recorded once. This chain joins TRBV6-5 and TRBJ2-7; the D call may be TRBD1 or TRBD2 (5 bases each). Trimming pared 0 bases from V and 6 bases from J, leaving 15 bases between. The CDR3 totals 15 residues. CDR1 and CDR2 from the germline V gene are MNHEY and SVGAGI. The CDR3 region has the DNA TGTGCCAGCAGTTACTCGATATCGGGGACCCTCGAGCAGTACTTC. Translated, it gives CASSYSISGTLEQYF.

V and J are TRBV27 and TRBJ2-3; 8 bases fit TRBD1. Trimming took 2 bases from V and 4 from J; bases not matched to a gene: 2. The CDR3 extends over 14 amino acids. The V gene's germline CDR1 is MNHEY and CDR2 SMNVEV (reference sequence). The CDR3 loop is CASSLDRGADTQYF. In nucleotides, the CDR3 is TGTGCCAGCAGTTTAGACAGGGGCGCAGATACGCAGTATTTT.

This chain joins TRBV25-1 and TRBJ1-2, with 8 bases lining up with TRBD1. With V trimmed by 7 bases and J by 7 bases, 14 bases remained unmatched. The CDR3 runs 15 residues. Per germline, CDR1 MGHDK and CDR2 SYGVNS. Here the CDR3 DNA reads TGTGCCAGCACTGGAGACAGGGGTGAGTTGCGTGGCTACACCTTC. It translates to CASTGDRGELRGYTF.

The chain employs TRBV5-8 and TRBJ2-3; 8 bases fit TRBD2. There are 15 residues in the CDR3. Trimming took 0 bases from V and 3 from J; bases not matched to a gene: 3. Looked up from germline, CDR1 is SGHTS and CDR2 is YDEGEE. The CDR3 protein is CASSLAGRETDTQYF. Written as DNA, the CDR3 is TGTGCCAGCAGCTTGGCCGGGAGGGAGACAGATACGCAGTATTTT.

Comments on this clone: This sample includes further DNA sequences coding for the same CDR3. This chain joins TRBV5-1 and TRBJ2-7; 10 nucleotides line up with TRBD2. The CDR3 is made up of 15 amino acids. Losses at the gene ends were 5 bases for V and 3 bases for J; bases not matched to a gene: 8. In germline, CDR1 is SGHRS, CDR2 YFSETQ. DNA of the CDR3: TGCGCCAGCAGTCCGCTAGCGGGAGAGGGCTACGAGCAGTACTTC. Its protein product is CASSPLAGEGYEQYF.

As regards this clone: A read error may account for a junction end that differs from germline. This chain uses TRBV5-1 with TRBJ1-1; D is possibly TRBD1 (6 bases). The germline V gene has CDR1 SGHRS and CDR2 YFSETQ. The CDR3 spans 16 residues. The CDR3 region has the DNA TGCGCGAGCACACACGGCACCGGGACGGGGGGCTCTGAAGCTTTCTTT. Encoded protein: CASTHGTGTGGSEAFF.

The chain uses TRBV7-9 and TRBJ2-5; D is unclear. Trimming removed 4 bases at V and 0 bases at J, with 9 bases between. From germline, CDR1 is SEHNR and CDR2 FQNEAQ (reference sequence). CDR3 length: 14 residues. DNA of the CDR3: TGTGCCAGCAGCTCCCGAGCGTACCAAGAGACCCAGTACTTC. Residues: CASSSRAYQETQYF.

As DNA, the CDR3 is TGTGCCAGCACCGGGTCGGGCGATACGCAGTATTTT. Amino acid sequence: CASTGSGDTQYF. The J gene is TRBJ2-3, the V gene TRBV5-4, with D hard to call. Germline V CDR1 and CDR2: SGHNT, YYREEE (reference sequence). The V end lost 6 bases, the J end lost 6 bases, and 11 bases lay between the germline ends. CDR3 length: 12 residues.

The chain is built from TRBV28 and TRBJ2-5; 8 nucleotides match TRBD2. V lost 5 bases and J lost 5; bases outside the gene matches: 10. This CDR3 spans 15 amino acids. Germline CDR1 MDHEN, CDR2 SYDVKM. The CDR3 DNA reads TGTGCCAGCAGTCCCCTTGGAGCGGGAGACGAGACCCAGTACTTC. Its protein product is CASSPLGAGDETQYF.

This clone has only one observation. The chain links TRBV5-5 to TRBJ2-3; D is unresolved. The germline CDR1 and CDR2 sequences are SGHKS and YYEKEE (reference sequence). The CDR3 length is 13 residues. V was trimmed by 5 bases and J by 1 base, leaving 8 bases between them. The CDR3 bases are TGTGCCAGCAGTTCAGCCGGCACAGATACGCAGTATTTT. It yields the protein CASSSAGTDTQYF.

The genes are TRBV15 and TRBJ1-1; maybe TRBD1 (5 bases). V lost 0 bases, J lost 2 bases, and 13 bases lay in between. Germline V gives CDR1 LNHNV, CDR2 YYDKDF (reference sequence). CDR3 length: 16 residues. CDR3 DNA sequence: TGTGCCACCAGCAGAGACTCGGGGGGAGCAAACACTGAAGCTTTCTTT. This codes for CATSRDSGGANTEAFF.

The chain recombines TRBV5-1 with TRBJ1-1, with D unclear. Trimming pared 4 bases from V and 4 bases from J, leaving 11 bases between. Germline values: CDR1 SGHRS, CDR2 YFSETQ. CDR3 length equals 13 residues. In DNA, the CDR3 is TGCGCCAGCAGCCCCCAGGAGGCCACTGAAGCTTTCTTT. Its protein product is CASSPQEATEAFF.

The chain joins TRBV7-9 to TRBJ1-2; TRBD1 matches 7 bases. This CDR3 region has 15 residues. Germline CDR1 is SEHNR and CDR2 is FQNEAQ (reference sequence). V shed 5 bases and J 4 bases; nucleotides not matched to a gene: 10. CDR3 sequence (DNA): TGTGCCAGCAGCCAGACCGGGACAGACATCTATGGCTACACCTTC. It codes for CASSQTGTDIYGYTF.

V usage is TRBV2 and J usage is TRBJ2-2, with TRBD1 matching 7 bases. CDR3 length: 15 amino acids. Germline V gene data show CDR1 as SNHLY and CDR2 as FYNNEI. V gave up 6 bases and J gave up 0 bases; unmatched junction bases: 4. CDR3 nucleotide sequence: TGTGCCAGCAGCACCGGGACAGCGAACACCGGGGAGCTGTTTTTT. Protein: CASSTGTANTGELFF.

The chain uses TRBV7-9 and TRBJ2-1; either TRBD1 or TRBD2 may supply D (5 bases each). There are 15 residues in the CDR3. Germline CDR1 reads SEHNR; CDR2 reads FQNEAQ (reference sequence). V shed 3 bases and J shed 7 bases, with 16 bases lying between them. The CDR3 sequence: CASSFGIGTDNEQFF. DNA for the CDR3: TGTGCCAGCAGCTTTGGGATCGGGACGGATAATGAGCAGTTCTTC.

The chain employs TRBV4-1 and TRBJ2-1; 7 nucleotides line up with TRBD2. The CDR3 totals 15 residues. Germline V gene data show CDR1 as MGHRA and CDR2 as YSYEKL. V trimming: 2 bases; J trimming: 3 bases; junction bases outside the gene matches: 4. The CDR3 DNA is TGCGCCAGCAGCCAAATCGGGAGGCACTACAATGAGCAGTTCTTC. This encodes CASSQIGRHYNEQFF.